The clone carrying this TCR beta chain was seen repeatedly, ten times or more. Antigen: not known. Per germline, CDR1 SGHTA and CDR2 FQGNSA. V was pared by 1 base and J by 3 bases, with 7 bases between. There are 14 residues in the CDR3. These data are taken from a study of T cells after yellow fever vaccination. Study-level points and caveats: Post-booster samples contained most primary-vaccination clones (around 96% CD4, around 89% CD8). In FACS-sorted repertoires, abundant clonotypes from the bulk population could appear as contaminants. Secondary responses were weaker yet peaked faster, day 5 versus 15.

TCRdb re-called the 5' RACE reads with MiXCR, one entry per CDR3 protein. The sample lists around 230,000 distinct CDR3 sequences, 5.5% to 8.5% seen once, with approximately 0.99% in the top ten. The starting material was CD4+ T cells sorted from PBMCs, obtained on the day of the yellow fever booster vaccination. The chain joins TRBV7-2 to TRBJ1-5, with unresolved D. This receptor was taken from a man aged 30 to 39 who received the YFV17D yellow fever vaccine. CDR3 DNA: TGTGCCAGCAGCTTAGTGCAGCACAATCAGCCCCAGCATTTT. It specifies CASSLVQHNQPQHF.